A single sample is the source of the 3 T cell receptor beta chains below, sequenced in a study of shared clonotypes between healthy human individuals. Here immunoSEQ multiplex PCR was the method, and the copy in TCRdb shows in-frame clones only, minus some. The data contain roughly 2 million clones, approximately 95% of them singletons. The sequencing sample was made of naive CD4+ T cells sorted from blood. Subset noted: CD45RA+ positively selected. The receptors originated from a man aged 18 to 35 in good health.

The chain is built from TRBV2 and TRBJ1-1; D is ambiguous. The CDR3 covers 13 residues. Deletions cut 8 bases from V and 3 bases from J, with 13 bases between. Per germline, CDR1 SNHLY and CDR2 FYNNEI. CDR3 residues: CASFELWDTEAFF. CDR3 sequence (DNA): TGTGCCAGCTTTGAACTATGGGACACTGAAGCTTTCTTT.

The chain links TRBV6-1 to TRBJ2-5, with a tentative D call TRBD1 (5 bases). Germline V gives CDR1 MNHNS, CDR2 SASEGT. The CDR3 spans 12 residues. V lost 3 bases, J lost 11 bases, and 13 bases lay in between. The CDR3 sequence: CASSEVDTSQYF. The CDR3 nucleotides are TGTGCCAGCAGTGAGGTGGACACTTCGCAGTACTTC.

The chain links TRBV10-2 to TRBJ1-4; D gene ambiguous. Germline V gene sequence: CDR1 WSHSY, CDR2 SAAADI. Trimming took off 4 bases at V and 6 bases at J, with 15 bases between the two ends. This CDR3 comprises 15 residues. The DNA for the CDR3 is TGCGCCAGCAGTGGGGAGGCCCTAGGAGATGAAAAACTGTTTTTT. It codes for CASSGEALGDEKLFF.